The entry that follows covers one T cell receptor (beta chain) sequence. What it binds is unknown. The data originate from a study of cytomegalovirus exposure and HLA in healthy donors. Vbeta (60) and Jbeta (13) primers were used in the PCR. The method was immunoSEQ multiplex PCR; TCRdb's version includes in-frame clones alone and lacks a portion of them. The data show 90,000 to 120,000 clones, about 80% seen once. The study, taken as a whole, reports: Per a later analysis, HLA-associated TCR beta chains showed more clonal expansion than other, equally common TCR beta chains. Follow-up analysis seemed to connect common viral pathogens with several of the most significant clusters identified.

The CDR3 has 16 residues. Germline assignment: CDR1 LGHNA and CDR2 YSLEER. Trimming took off 0 bases at V and 5 bases at J, with 16 bases between the two ends. Sequenced input: PBMCs. This sequence was found in a female donor in good health and CMV-seropositive. The chain combines TRBV4-3 with TRBJ2-5; D unclear. The CDR3 region has the DNA TGCGCCAGCAGCCAAGAGAAGAGCGCCGACGGCGAGACCCAGTACTTC. It specifies CASSQEKSADGETQYF.